What follows describes a single T cell receptor beta chain. Its target is not known. The data were taken from a study of CD8+ T cells in alopecia areata. Study details: Patients in the treated group were given tofacitinib by mouth, 5 to 10 mg twice a day. Overall study findings and caveats: The study found higher clonality in lesional than normal scalp, especially in alopecia totalis/universalis.

cDNA prepared by RNA extraction and subsequent reverse transcription served as the template for sequencing. Repertoires were generated with immunoSEQ multiplex PCR, while TCRdb's copy carries only in-frame clones and drops some. The data show approximately 66,000 clones, roughly three fifths seen once. Trimming removed 0 bases at V and 6 bases at J, with 15 bases between. Germline CDR1 reads MGHDK; CDR2 reads SYGVNS. CDR3 size: 15 residues. This chain connects TRBV25-1 to TRBJ2-7; a weak D match, TRBD2 (5 bases). Sequencing was performed on CD8+ T cells sorted from blood, taken at week 0. The TCR originated in a human donor with alopecia areata. The CDR3 coding sequence is TGTGCCAGCAGTGAATACTTCCCTCGGGGTCGCGAGCAGTACTTC. Amino acids: CASSEYFPRGREQYF.